The clone carrying this T cell receptor (beta chain) was detected only once. Assay used: immunoSEQ multiplex PCR; TCRdb lists only in-frame clones, some missing. The sample contains a few hundred thousand clones, nearly 90% of which appear only once. This entry is derived from a study of blood T cell repertoires in COVID-19. Germline V gene lookup returns CDR1 LNHDA and CDR2 SQIVND (reference sequence). V lost 3 bases and J 5 bases, leaving 18 bases between the germline ends. The CDR3 spans 16 residues. This chain connects TRBV19 to TRBJ2-3, with D perhaps matching TRBD1 (6 bases). This TCR came from a woman aged 40 to 50 who had recovered from COVID-19. Specimen: peripheral blood. The CDR3 region has the DNA TGTGCCAGTAGTATTCTCTGGACAGACCCGGGAGATACGCAGTATTTT. It codes for CASSILWTDPGDTQYF.